The entry below describes one T cell receptor beta chain. No antigen is known for it. V gave up 3 bases and J gave up 2 bases, with 19 bases separating them. The V gene's germline CDR1 is LGHNA and CDR2 YSLEER. The CDR3 contains 18 residues. Sequencing was performed with immunoSEQ multiplex PCR; in TCRdb, only in-frame clones are kept and a portion is missing. The table shows approximately 2.1 million clones, with 85% to 95% occurring only once. The data derive from a study of shared clonotypes between healthy human individuals. Findings and caveats of the study: Approximately 5% was the fraction of naive CD4 clonotypes found shared across a few donors.

The sequence was collected from a man younger than 35 in good health. Some clones in this sample may be carry-over from other donors' samples. Sequenced input: naive CD4+ T cells from PBMCs. Stated subset: CD45RA+ positively selected. This chain links TRBV4-3 with TRBJ2-2; a weak D match, TRBD1 (5 bases). The CDR3: CASSQTTVSRPNTGELFF. As DNA, the CDR3 is TGCGCCAGCAGCCAGACGACAGTAAGCCGACCCAACACCGGGGAGCTGTTTTTT.